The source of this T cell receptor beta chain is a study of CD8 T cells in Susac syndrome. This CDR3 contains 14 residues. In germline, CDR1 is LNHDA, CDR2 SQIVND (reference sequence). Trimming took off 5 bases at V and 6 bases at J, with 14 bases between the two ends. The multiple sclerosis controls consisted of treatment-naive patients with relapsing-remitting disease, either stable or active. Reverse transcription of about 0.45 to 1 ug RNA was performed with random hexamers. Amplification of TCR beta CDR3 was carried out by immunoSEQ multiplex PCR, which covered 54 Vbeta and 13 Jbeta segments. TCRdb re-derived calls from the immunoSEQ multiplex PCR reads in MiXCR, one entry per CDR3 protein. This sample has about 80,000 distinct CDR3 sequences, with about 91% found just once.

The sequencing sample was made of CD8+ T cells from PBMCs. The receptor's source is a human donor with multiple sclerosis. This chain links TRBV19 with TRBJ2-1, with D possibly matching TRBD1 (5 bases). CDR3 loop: CASSLAGPSNEQFF. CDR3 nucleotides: TGTGCCAGTAGTTTGGCAGGGCCTTCCAATGAGCAGTTCTTC.